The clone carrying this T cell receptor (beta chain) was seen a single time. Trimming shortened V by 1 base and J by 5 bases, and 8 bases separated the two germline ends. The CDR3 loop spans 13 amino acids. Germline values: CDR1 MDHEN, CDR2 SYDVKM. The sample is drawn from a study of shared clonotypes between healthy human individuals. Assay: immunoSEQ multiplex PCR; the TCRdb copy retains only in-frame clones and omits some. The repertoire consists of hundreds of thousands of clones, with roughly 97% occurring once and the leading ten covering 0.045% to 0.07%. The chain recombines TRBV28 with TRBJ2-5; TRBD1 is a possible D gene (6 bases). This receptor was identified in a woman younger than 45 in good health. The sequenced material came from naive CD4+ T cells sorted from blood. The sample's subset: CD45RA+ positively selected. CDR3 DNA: TGTGCCAGCAGTTTATCAGGGGTCGAGACCCAGTACTTC. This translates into CASSLSGVETQYF. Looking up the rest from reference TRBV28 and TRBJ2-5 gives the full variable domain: DVKVTQSSRYLVKRTGEKVFLECVQDMDHENMFWYRQDPGLGLRLIYFSYDVKMKEKGDIPEGYSVSREKKERFSLILESASTNQTSMYLCASSLSGVETQYFGPGTRLLVL.